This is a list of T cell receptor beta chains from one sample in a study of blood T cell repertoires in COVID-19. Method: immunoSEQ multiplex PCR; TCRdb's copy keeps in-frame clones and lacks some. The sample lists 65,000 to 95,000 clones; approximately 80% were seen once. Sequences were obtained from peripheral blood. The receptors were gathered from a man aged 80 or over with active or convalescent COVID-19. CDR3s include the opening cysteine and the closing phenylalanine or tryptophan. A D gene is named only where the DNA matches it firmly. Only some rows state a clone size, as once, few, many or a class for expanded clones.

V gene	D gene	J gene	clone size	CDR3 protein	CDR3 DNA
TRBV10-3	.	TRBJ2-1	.	CAISEKGGTNEQFF	TGTGCCATCAGTGAAAAGGGGGGGACAAATGAGCAGTTCTTC
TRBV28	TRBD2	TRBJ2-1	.	CASNNRGGNEQFF	TGTGCCAGCAATAACCGGGGGGGCAATGAGCAGTTCTTC
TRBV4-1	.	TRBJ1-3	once	CASSLSPSRDRNTIYF	TGCGCCAGCAGCCTAAGCCCCAGCAGGGATCGTAACACCATATATTTT
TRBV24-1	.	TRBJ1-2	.	CATSDRANGYTF	TGTGCCACCAGTGACAGGGCAAATGGCTACACCTTC
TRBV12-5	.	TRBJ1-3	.	CASGLTTGGNTIYF	TGTGCTAGTGGTTTGACCACGGGGGGAAACACCATATATTTT
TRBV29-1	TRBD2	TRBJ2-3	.	CTYGRGAPPDTQYF	TGCACCTATGGGCGGGGGGCCCCCCCAGATACGCAGTATTTT
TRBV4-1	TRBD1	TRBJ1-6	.	CASSQRGGAGLALHF	TGCGCCAGCAGCCAGAGAGGGGGCGCGGGTCTGGCCCTCCACTTT
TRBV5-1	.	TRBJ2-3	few	CASQEGTLASTDTQYF	TGCGCCAGCCAGGAAGGGACTCTTGCTAGCACAGATACGCAGTATTTT
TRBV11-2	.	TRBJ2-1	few	CASSLSTGIDEQFF	TGTGCCAGCAGCTTAAGCACAGGGATCGATGAGCAGTTCTTC
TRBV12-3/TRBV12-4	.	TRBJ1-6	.	CASSYRIPSPLHF	TGTGCCAGCAGTTACAGGATCCCTTCACCCCTCCACTTT
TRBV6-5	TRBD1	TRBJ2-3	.	CASNSRTGGTDTQYF	TGTGCCAGCAACTCCAGGACAGGGGGCACAGATACGCAGTATTTT
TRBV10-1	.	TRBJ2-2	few	CASKSVIGELFF	TGCGCCAGCAAGAGTGTCATTGGGGAGCTGTTTTTT
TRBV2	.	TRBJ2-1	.	CASSEYGPNNEQFF	TGTGCCAGCAGTGAATATGGGCCGAACAATGAGCAGTTCTTC
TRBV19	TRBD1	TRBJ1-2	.	CASINRPGQHYGYTF	TGTGCCAGTATAAATAGGCCGGGACAGCACTATGGCTACACCTTC
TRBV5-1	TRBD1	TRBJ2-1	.	CASLPGTGGYNEQFF	TGCGCCAGCCTCCCCGGGACAGGGGGCTACAATGAGCAGTTCTTC
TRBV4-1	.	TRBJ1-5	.	CASSRPEGDQPQHF	TGCGCCAGCAGCAGGCCAGAGGGGGATCAGCCCCAGCATTTT
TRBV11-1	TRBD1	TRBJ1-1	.	CASSVRDRGYTEAFF	TGTGCCAGCAGCGTTCGGGACAGGGGTTACACTGAAGCTTTCTTT
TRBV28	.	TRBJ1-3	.	CASSSPAASEDTIYF	TGTGCCAGCAGTTCACCGGCGGCATCTGAAGACACCATATATTTT
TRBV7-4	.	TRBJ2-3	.	CASPGLSTDTQYF	TGTGCCAGCCCGGGACTTAGCACAGATACGCAGTATTTT
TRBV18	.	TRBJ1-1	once	CASLKAYGREGSGTEAFF	TGTGCCAGCTTAAAAGCCTATGGGCGGGAAGGGTCCGGCACTGAAGCTTTCTTT
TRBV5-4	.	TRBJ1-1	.	CASRLSGRASRNTEAFF	TGTGCCAGCAGATTGTCGGGCAGGGCTAGTAGGAACACTGAAGCTTTCTTT
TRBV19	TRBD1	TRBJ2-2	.	CASRGQGNSGELFF	TGTGCCAGTAGGGGACAGGGTAATTCCGGGGAGCTGTTTTTT
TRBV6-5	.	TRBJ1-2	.	CASRNEGGYTF	TGTGCCAGCAGAAACGAGGGTGGCTACACCTTC
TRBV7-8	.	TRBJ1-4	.	CASSAYRVGNEKLFF	TGTGCCAGCAGCGCCTACAGGGTGGGGAATGAAAAACTGTTTTTT
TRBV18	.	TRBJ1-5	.	CASSPYIGDSNQPQHF	TGTGCCAGCTCACCGTACATCGGGGATAGCAATCAGCCCCAGCATTTT
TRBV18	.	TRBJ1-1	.	CASSLDTEAFF	TGTGCCAGCTCCCTCGACACTGAAGCTTTCTTT
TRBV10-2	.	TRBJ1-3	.	CASTRGLDGNTIYF	TGCGCCAGCACCAGGGGCTTGGATGGAAACACCATATATTTT
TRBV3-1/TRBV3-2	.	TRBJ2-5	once	CASSQDPGARETQYF	TGTGCCAGCAGCCAAGATCCAGGGGCGCGTGAGACCCAGTACTTC
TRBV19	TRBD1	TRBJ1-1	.	CASSLAPTGVTTEAFF	TGTGCCAGTAGCCTCGCTCCGACAGGGGTGACCACTGAAGCTTTCTTT
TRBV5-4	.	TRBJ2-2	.	CASSSTRSGTGELFF	TGTGCCAGCAGCAGCACTAGGTCAGGCACCGGGGAGCTGTTTTTT
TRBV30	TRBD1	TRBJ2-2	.	CAWNRGRNTGELFF	TGTGCCTGGAACAGGGGAAGAAACACCGGGGAGCTGTTTTTT
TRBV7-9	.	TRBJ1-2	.	CASSLGGHSYGYTF	TGTGCCAGCAGCTTAGGGGGGCATAGCTATGGCTACACCTTC
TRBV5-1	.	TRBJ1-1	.	CASSLEGGEGFGTFF	TGCGCCAGCAGCTTGGAGGGTGGGGAGGGTTTTGGAACTTTCTTT
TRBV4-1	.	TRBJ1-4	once	CASSQDPGTTNEKLFF	TGCGCCAGCAGCCAAGATCCCGGGACAACTAATGAAAAACTGTTTTTT
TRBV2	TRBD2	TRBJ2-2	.	CASSVAGATGELFF	TGTGCCAGCAGTGTAGCGGGAGCGACCGGGGAGCTGTTTTTT
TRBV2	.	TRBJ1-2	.	CASSVQGYGYTF	TGTGCCAGCAGTGTGCAGGGCTATGGCTACACCTTC
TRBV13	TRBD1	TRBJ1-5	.	CASSLGGTVNQPQHF	TGTGCCAGCAGCTTAGGAGGGACAGTCAATCAGCCCCAGCATTTT
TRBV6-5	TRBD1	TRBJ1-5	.	CASSYRDRSNQPQHF	TGTGCCAGCAGTTACCGGGACAGGAGCAATCAGCCCCAGCATTTT
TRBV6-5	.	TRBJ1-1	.	CASRKQGPDTEAFF	TGTGCCAGCAGGAAACAGGGCCCGGACACTGAAGCTTTCTTT
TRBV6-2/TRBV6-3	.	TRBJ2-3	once	CASSWRAGTTTDTQYF	TGTGCCAGCAGTTGGCGAGCGGGGACAACCACAGATACGCAGTATTTT
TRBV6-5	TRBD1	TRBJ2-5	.	CASSTDRGKETQYF	TGTGCCAGCAGCACGGACAGGGGGAAAGAGACCCAGTACTTC
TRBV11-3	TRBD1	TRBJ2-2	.	CASSPPWTGNTGELFF	TGTGCCAGCAGCCCGCCTTGGACAGGGAATACCGGGGAGCTGTTTTTT
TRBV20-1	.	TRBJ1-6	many	CSASQPGGLDSPLHF	TGCAGTGCTAGTCAGCCGGGGGGCTTGGATTCACCCCTCCACTTT
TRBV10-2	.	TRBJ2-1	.	CASSGSGLGNEQFF	TGCGCCAGCAGTGGGTCGGGACTTGGCAATGAGCAGTTCTTC
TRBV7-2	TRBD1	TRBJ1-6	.	CASSLADRVMNSPLHF	TGTGCCAGCAGCTTGGCGGACAGGGTAATGAATTCACCCCTCCACTTT